The source of this T cell receptor (beta chain) is a study of blood T cell repertoires in COVID-19. Study-wide background: PBMCs, B-cell-depleted T cells, or T cells were the source of the cDNA or gDNA that made up the material.

Libraries were prepared by immunoSEQ multiplex PCR; TCRdb keeps only in-frame clonotypes and omits some of them. The sample carries fewer than 350,000 clones, 70% to 90% recorded once. This clone was seen only once. The sequence was obtained from a man younger than 45 who had recovered from COVID-19. The sequenced sample was PBMCs or T cells enriched from blood (not recorded which).

CDR3 in amino acids: CASSRGGGTNEKLFF. In nucleotides, the CDR3 is TGCGCCAGCAGCCGGGGGGGCGGGACTAATGAAAAACTGTTTTTT. The J gene is TRBJ1-4, the V gene TRBV4-3; TRBD1 is a possible D gene (6 bases). The CDR3 loop spans 15 amino acids. Per the germline V gene, CDR1 is LGHNA and CDR2 is YSLEER. V gave up 4 bases and J gave up 2 bases, with 11 bases separating them.